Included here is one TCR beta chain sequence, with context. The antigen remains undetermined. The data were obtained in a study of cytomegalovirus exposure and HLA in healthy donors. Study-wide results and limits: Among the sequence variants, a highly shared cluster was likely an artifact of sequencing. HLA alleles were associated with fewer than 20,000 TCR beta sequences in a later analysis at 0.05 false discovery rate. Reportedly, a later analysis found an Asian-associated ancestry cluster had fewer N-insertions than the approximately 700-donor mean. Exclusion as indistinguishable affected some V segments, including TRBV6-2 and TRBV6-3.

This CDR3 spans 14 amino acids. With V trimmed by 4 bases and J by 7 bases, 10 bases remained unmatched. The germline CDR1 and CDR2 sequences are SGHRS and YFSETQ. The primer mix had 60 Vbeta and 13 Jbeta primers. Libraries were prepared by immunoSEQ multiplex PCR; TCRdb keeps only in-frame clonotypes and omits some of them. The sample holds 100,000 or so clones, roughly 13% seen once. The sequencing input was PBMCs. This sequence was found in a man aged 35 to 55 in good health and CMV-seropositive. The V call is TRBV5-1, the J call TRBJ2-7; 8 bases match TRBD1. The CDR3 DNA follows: TGCGCCAGCAGCGCGGGACAGGCGGTGGGTGAGCAGTACTTC. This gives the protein CASSAGQAVGEQYF.